This TCR beta chain was sequenced in a study of blood T cell repertoires in COVID-19. Study in general: Both acute and convalescent COVID-19 samples were obtained from the United States, Italy and Spain. PBMCs, B-cell-depleted T cells, or T cells provided the cDNA or gDNA that made up the material.

Trimming cost V 2 bases and J 2 bases; bases outside gene matches: 11. This CDR3 has 17 residues. The germline gives CDR1 LNHDA, CDR2 SQIVND (reference sequence). Per the study methods: Cell counts per sample came from amplifying reference gene primers. TCRdb's copy holds only in-frame clones and misses some; the assay was immunoSEQ multiplex PCR. The V and J calls and clone size were taken over from that table, and D and trimming were inferred from the DNA. The sample includes roughly 170,000 clones, around 82% of them seen just once. The sample taken for sequencing was PBMCs or T cells enriched from blood (not recorded which). The TCR sequence derives from a woman between 45 and 60 years old in a cohort exposed to, infected with or recovered from COVID-19 (not recorded which). The V and J genes are TRBV19 and TRBJ2-5; 7 nucleotides match TRBD2. CDR3 loop: CASSITLIVGLQETQYF. CDR3 bases: TGTGCCAGTAGTATAACCCTAATCGTGGGACTACAAGAGACCCAGTACTTC.